This TCR beta chain was found in a study of beta chain features in type 1 diabetes (dated 2018 in TCRdb). About the investigation overall: Mean age, gender distribution, total cell number and subset yield did not differ between patients and healthy donors. Across all samples, around 100 million sorted cells were examined, and cell number per subset correlated strongly with RNA yield. In the study, TCRB repertoires of sorted circulating CD4+ T cell subsets from recently diagnosed type 1 diabetes patients were compared with those of matched healthy donors. Naive and central memory subsets were obtained from all 28 donors, but regulatory and stem cell-like memory subsets were isolated from only 8 patients and 8 healthy donors. Paper-wide results and their limitations: Naive, central memory and regulatory TCRB repertoires appeared to be more alike among patients than among healthy donors. PCR might favor shorter templates, but patient and control samples were amplified and corrected together, so any skew would affect both groups equally. Type 1 diabetes patients showed a moderate but significant shortening of TCRB CDR3 length in all four CD4+ subsets. Only small numbers of individuals were included in the HLA sub-analyses, which left unresolved whether HLA type had any influence on TCRB rearrangement. Because cDNA rather than genomic DNA was sequenced, highly expressing activated cells could have been over-represented, although no difference in activation and CD3 levels was found between groups. Patients with type 1 diabetes made fewer insertions and deleted more nucleotides at VDJ recombination sites, implying thymic rearrangement abnormalities.

Each donor gave one peripheral blood draw, averaging roughly 100 mL, which was collected into heparinised tubes. A BD FACSAria II was used to sort naive, central memory, regulatory and stem cell-like memory CD4+ T cells with a panel that included CD45RO, CCR7, CD25, CD127, CD95 and CD27. Purity was above 95% for every sorted population. Right away, PBMCs were isolated by Lymphoprep density gradient centrifugation and were stained directly, with no culture step. So that batch effects would be minimized, each experiment stained and sorted samples in pairs, pairing one healthy donor with one patient. The High Capacity cDNA Reverse Transcription Kit was used to reverse transcribe all of the isolated RNA, meaning that expressed TCRB transcripts were what got sequenced. Naive, central memory and regulatory T cell samples underwent deep immunoSEQ sequencing, averaging about 3.57 million total reads per sample. Sorted cells were lysed in RLT buffer and RNA was extracted with DNase-treated RNeasy Micro or Mini kits, depending on cell number. Each cell subset was processed on its own to prevent cross-contamination, while patient and healthy donor samples were processed together. The immunoSEQ multiplex PCR was used to amplify TCRB sequences from cDNA, yielding 87-bp fragments that span the CDR3 region. Sequencing of the amplicons was done on the Illumina HiSeq platform. The source study handled its data this way. PCR bias was computationally corrected using synthetic template baselines, reads within Hamming distance 2 were collapsed, and singletons that could not be merged were discarded. Reads were aligned to IMGT to assign V, D and J genes, CDR3 length, and insertions or deletions at six rearrangement sites. Within each subset, clonotype counts were normalized to the number of sorted cells before true diversity and Gini coefficients were calculated with the tcR R package. The overlap coefficient, calculated on TCRB nucleotide sequences, was used to measure repertoire sharing. The table was pulled from immuneACCESS by TCRdb, which kept in-frame rearrangements only. Such tables lose some clones; where checked, under half of the loss comes from unresolved V genes, and the rest has no known cause. The DNA was the basis for D and trimming; V, J and clone size are from that table. The sample has some 270,000 clones on record, around 7.8% of them singletons. Of the sample, 1% is held by the ten largest clones.

Notes on this clone: Its antigen is currently not known. The record has no base qualities; no much larger clone is one base away.

At the junction V is shortened by 4 bases and J by 0 bases, with 9 bases in between. Sequences SGHKS (CDR1) and YYEKEE (CDR2) are obtained from the germline V gene (reference sequence). Including the terminal cysteine and phenylalanine, the CDR3 comprises 14 residues. The retained sequence is limited to the CDR3, 42 bases, with the frame set at the first base. The chain links TRBV5-5 with TRBJ2-3, and TRBD1 may be the D gene, going by 5 matching bases. Sequencing was done on a sample of central memory CD4+ T cells from blood. This receptor was taken from a woman aged 18-29 years in good health. The DNA sequence is TGTGCCAGCAGCCCACAGGCTAGCACAGATACGCAGTATTTT. Translated, this is CASSPQASTDTQYF.